Listed below are T cell receptor beta chains from one sample, sequenced in a study of brain metastases from non-small cell lung cancer. Profiling relied on immunoSEQ multiplex PCR, and the TCRdb table lists in-frame clones only, not all of them. Altogether about 2,000 clones are present, 80% to 90% being singletons, with the ten largest covering about 9%. Source material: tumor-adjacent normal tissue. The source is a donor older than 35 with non-small cell lung cancer. Each CDR3 is given with its conserved first and last residue. A D gene is named only where the DNA matches it firmly. Clone size is stated in some rows and not others, as once, few, many or a class when expanded.

size: few; J: TRBJ2-1; V: TRBV28; D: TRBD2; CDR3: CASSFLAGGNNEQFF; DNA: TGTGCCAGCAGTTTCCTAGCGGGGGGAAACAATGAGCAGTTCTTC
size: NA; J: TRBJ1-2; V: TRBV2; D: NA; CDR3: CASSASGNYGYTF; DNA: TGTGCCAGCAGTGCTTCAGGGAACTATGGCTACACCTTC
size: NA; J: TRBJ1-3; V: TRBV6-2/TRBV6-3; D: NA; CDR3: CASSYSASDTIYF; DNA: TGTGCCAGCAGTTACTCGGCATCGGACACCATATATTTT
size: once; J: TRBJ2-1; V: TRBV11-3; D: TRBD2; CDR3: CASSPGLAETNEQFF; DNA: TGTGCCAGCAGCCCCGGACTAGCGGAAACCAATGAGCAGTTCTTC
size: NA; J: TRBJ2-3; V: TRBV29-1; D: NA; CDR3: CSAGTTDTQYF; DNA: TGCAGCGCCGGAACCACAGATACGCAGTATTTT
size: NA; J: TRBJ2-3; V: TRBV7-3; D: TRBD2; CDR3: CASSLGTGLAGASDTQYF; DNA: TGTGCCAGCAGCCTAGGGACGGGACTAGCGGGAGCGTCAGATACGCAGTATTTT
size: NA; J: TRBJ2-2; V: TRBV7-2; D: NA; CDR3: CASSSGVGTGELFF; DNA: TGTGCCAGCAGCTCGGGGGTGGGGACCGGGGAGCTGTTTTTT
size: NA; J: TRBJ2-1; V: TRBV4-3; D: TRBD2; CDR3: CASSQDWGGLALPNNEQFF; DNA: TGCGCCAGCAGCCAAGATTGGGGGGGGTTAGCACTTCCCAACAATGAGCAGTTCTTC
size: NA; J: TRBJ1-2; V: TRBV25-1; D: NA; CDR3: CASSDAGNYGYTF; DNA: TGTGCCAGCAGTGACGCAGGGAACTATGGCTACACCTTC
size: NA; J: TRBJ2-6; V: TRBV16; D: NA; CDR3: CASSLRGEALSGANVLTF; DNA: TGTGCCAGCAGCCTTCGAGGGGAGGCTCTTTCTGGGGCCAACGTCCTGACTTTC
size: NA; J: TRBJ2-5; V: TRBV28; D: TRBD2; CDR3: CASSRSGTSGRTQYF; DNA: TGTGCCAGCAGTCGATCCGGGACTAGCGGGAGGACCCAGTACTTC
size: NA; J: TRBJ2-1; V: TRBV7-3; D: NA; CDR3: CASSLSPSSYNEQFF; DNA: TGTGCCAGCAGCTTGTCACCAAGCTCCTACAATGAGCAGTTCTTC
size: once; J: TRBJ1-2; V: TRBV27; D: TRBD1; CDR3: CASRLQGASYGYTF; DNA: TGTGCCAGCAGATTACAGGGGGCTAGTTATGGCTACACCTTC
size: few; J: TRBJ1-1; V: TRBV6-5; D: NA; CDR3: CASSSRGVTNTEAFF; DNA: TGTGCCAGCAGTAGTCGAGGGGTTACGAACACTGAAGCTTTCTTT
size: NA; J: TRBJ1-3; V: TRBV30; D: TRBD1; CDR3: CTWTPRDSSGNTIYF; DNA: TGTACCTGGACCCCCCGGGACAGCTCTGGAAACACCATATATTTT
size: NA; J: TRBJ2-7; V: TRBV5-6; D: NA; CDR3: CASTLGGSHEQYF; DNA: TGTGCCAGCACCCTTGGGGGCTCCCACGAGCAGTACTTC